This T cell receptor (beta chain) was documented in a study of beta chain features in type 1 diabetes. Study-level results: More deletions and fewer insertions at VDJ junctions were seen in type 1 diabetes patients.

Every isolated RNA sample was fully reverse transcribed, so sequencing captured expressed TCRB transcripts. Reads from naive, central memory and regulatory T cell samples averaged roughly 3.3 million. Clones were read by immunoSEQ multiplex PCR, and TCRdb kept only the in-frame ones, dropping some. The sample shows a few hundred thousand clones, roughly 15% of them seen only once. V was pared by 6 bases and J by 6 bases, with 14 bases between. CDR3 length: 13 amino acids. The germline V gene has CDR1 GTSNPN and CDR2 SVGIG (reference sequence). In the case of this clone: The antigen remains undetermined.

Sorting of CD4+ naive, central memory, regulatory and stem cell-like memory cells was performed via CD45RO/CCR7/CD25/CD127/CD95/CD27. All sorted populations exceeded 95% purity. Sequencing was done on a sample of naive CD4+ T cells from blood. The gene calls are TRBV30 and TRBJ1-4; D is perhaps TRBD1 (5 bases). This sequence originates from a woman in her late teens or twenties in good health. As DNA, the CDR3 is TGTGCCTGCCTAGGGAAAGGGGATGAAAAACTGTTTTTT. Protein product: CACLGKGDEKLFF.